The clone carrying this T cell receptor beta chain was detected a few times. This sample was included in a study of identical twins. Trimming took 2 bases from V and 5 from J, leaving 15 bases between them. The CDR3 consists of 14 residues. CDR1 and CDR2 from the germline V gene are DFQATT and SNEGSKA (reference sequence). From the 5' RACE reads, TCRdb called clonotypes with MiXCR, one entry per CDR3 protein. The sample yields fewer than 900,000 distinct CDR3 sequences, 21% seen once. The same data also contributed to another study, on T cells expressing NK-cell markers. That investigation notes: Sorted CD3+CD56+NKG2C+, CD3+CD56+NKG2C- and CD3+CD56-NKG2C+ T cells supplied TCR beta repertoires. Several experiments confined sorting to alpha-beta TCR T cells with an anti-gamma-delta TCR antibody.

The sequence was obtained from a woman younger than 35 in good health. Sequenced sample: PBMCs. The chain recombines TRBV20-1 with TRBJ2-5; D call uncertain. The CDR3 sequence: CSARPPAVVETQYF. The CDR3 DNA follows: TGCAGTGCTAGACCCCCCGCGGTGGTTGAGACCCAGTACTTC.